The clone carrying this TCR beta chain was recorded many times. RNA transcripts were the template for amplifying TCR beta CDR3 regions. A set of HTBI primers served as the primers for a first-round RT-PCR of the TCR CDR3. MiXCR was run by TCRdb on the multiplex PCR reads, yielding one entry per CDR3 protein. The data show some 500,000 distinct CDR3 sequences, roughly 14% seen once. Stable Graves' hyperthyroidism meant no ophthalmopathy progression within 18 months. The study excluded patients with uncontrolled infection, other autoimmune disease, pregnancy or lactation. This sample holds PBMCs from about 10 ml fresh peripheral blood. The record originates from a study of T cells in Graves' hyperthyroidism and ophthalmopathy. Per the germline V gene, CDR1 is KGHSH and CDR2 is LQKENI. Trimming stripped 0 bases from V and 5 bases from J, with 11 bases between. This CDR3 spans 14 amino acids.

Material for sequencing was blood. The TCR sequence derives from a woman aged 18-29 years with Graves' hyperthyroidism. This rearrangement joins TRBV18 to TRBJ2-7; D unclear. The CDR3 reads CASSPPPGRDEQYF. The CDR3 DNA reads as TGTGCCAGCTCACCACCCCCGGGTCGGGACGAGCAGTACTTC.